This is a list of T cell receptor beta chains from one sample in a study of cytotoxic CD8 clonotypes in ibrutinib-treated CLL. TCRdb keeps only in-frame clones here, not all; method: immunoSEQ multiplex PCR. The sample has 150,000 or so clones, 70% to 90% seen once. Material: PBMCs, obtained after 36 months of ibrutinib treatment. The receptors here all came from a human donor with chronic lymphocytic leukemia. Each CDR3 is given with its conserved first and last residue. Each record gives: clone size, V gene, D gene, J gene, CDR3 DNA, CDR3 protein. D genes are given only for firm matches. Clone size is stated in some rows and not others, as once, few, many or a class when expanded.

few	TRBV5-1	TRBD2	TRBJ2-2	TGCGCCAGCAGCCCCGTGATAGCGGGAGGCAGCACCGGGGAGCTGTTTTTT	CASSPVIAGGSTGELFF
-	TRBV18	-	TRBJ1-1	TGTGCCAGCTCACCGGGAACCCTGAACACTGAAGCTTTCTTT	CASSPGTLNTEAFF
-	TRBV6-5	TRBD1	TRBJ1-6	TGTGCCAGCAGGGGGACAGCCTTGGGGACCCTCCACTTT	CASRGTALGTLHF
many	TRBV5-1	TRBD1	TRBJ1-6	TGCGCCAGCAGCATGGGACAGGGGGACGGACCCCTCCACTTT	CASSMGQGDGPLHF
once	TRBV30	TRBD1	TRBJ1-5	TGTGCCTGGAGTGTACCCCGGACAGGAAAAGGTCAGCCCCAGCATTTT	CAWSVPRTGKGQPQHF
-	TRBV19	-	TRBJ2-2	TGTGCCAGTAGGAGACAGACGAACACCGGGGAGCTGTTTTTT	CASRRQTNTGELFF
-	TRBV30	TRBD1	TRBJ1-5	TGTGCCTGGGGCCGACAGGGGTATCAGCCCCAGCATTTT	CAWGRQGYQPQHF
-	TRBV28	-	TRBJ2-3	TGTGCCAGCAGTTTACGACAGGCTAGCACAGATACGCAGTATTTT	CASSLRQASTDTQYF
-	TRBV19	TRBD1	TRBJ1-1	TGTGCCAGTAGCCCCCAGACAGGGTCTGAGGCTGAAGCTTTCTTT	CASSPQTGSEAEAFF
-	TRBV6-5	-	TRBJ2-7	TGTGCCAGCCGCCACGGGGGCTCCTACGAGCAGTACTTC	CASRHGGSYEQYF
-	TRBV18	-	TRBJ1-2	TGTGCCAGCTCACCACCAGGGACGAGGGCCTATGGCTACACCTTC	CASSPPGTRAYGYTF
-	TRBV19	-	TRBJ2-1	TGTGCCAGTACCACTAGGAGGACAGCATACAATGAGCAGTTCTTC	CASTTRRTAYNEQFF
-	TRBV2	TRBD2	TRBJ2-7	TGTGCCAGCAGACCCAGTGCACTAGCGGGATTTTTGGAGCAGTACTTC	CASRPSALAGFLEQYF
-	TRBV4-1	-	TRBJ2-3	TGCGCCAGCAGCCAAGAAGGGAGTTGGGTCTCGCAGTATTTT	CASSQEGSWVSQYF
-	TRBV19	-	TRBJ2-3	TGTGCCAGTAGTATCTCTACAACTAGGACAGATACGCAGTATTTT	CASSISTTRTDTQYF
-	TRBV7-3	TRBD1	TRBJ1-1	TGTGCCAGCAGCTTGGGACAGGCGAACACTGAAGCTTTCTTT	CASSLGQANTEAFF
-	TRBV5-1	TRBD1	TRBJ1-1	TGCGCCAGCAGCAGAGGGACAGTGAACACTGAAGCTTTCTTT	CASSRGTVNTEAFF
-	TRBV15	-	TRBJ1-6	TGTGCCACCAGCAGACAGGGTTCTAATTCACCCCTCCACTTT	CATSRQGSNSPLHF
few	TRBV5-4	-	TRBJ1-4	TGTGCCAGCAGCTCCTTTATCGGGGGGCGGCGCGAAAAACTGTTTTTT	CASSSFIGGRREKLFF
-	TRBV4-1	TRBD1	TRBJ2-7	TGCGCCAGCAGCCCCGCCGGGACAGGGAACCACGAGCAGTACTTC	CASSPAGTGNHEQYF
-	TRBV19	TRBD1	TRBJ1-1	TGTGCCAGTACGACAGGGTCCCAAGCTTTCTTT	CASTTGSQAFF
-	TRBV5-1	TRBD1	TRBJ2-7	TGCGCCAGCAGACCAGGGACAGGAACCTCCTACGAGCAGTACTTC	CASRPGTGTSYEQYF